The source of this TCR beta chain is a study of long-term antiretroviral therapy in people with HIV. Runs used v3.0 of the immunoSEQ assay and were done at survey level. The method was immunoSEQ multiplex PCR; TCRdb's version includes in-frame clones alone and lacks a portion of them. The table includes 20,000 to 25,000 clones, roughly 87% detected once. The study, taken as a whole, reports: Viral resistance, ART adherence and therapy changes all lacked available data. Diversity rose after ART but stayed below transplant donor controls. Blood was collected between the mid-2000s and the late 2010s, possibly under older ART regimens.

Participants living with HIV all received treatment in the United States. Details on this clone: As yet, its antigen is unknown.

Germline assignment: CDR1 PRHDT and CDR2 FYEKMQ (reference sequence). V lost 5 bases, J lost 2 bases, and 13 bases lay in between. The CDR3 contains 14 residues. The sequence was collected from a man between 18 and 29 years old with HIV. V is TRBV13 and J is TRBJ2-7, with D perhaps TRBD1 or TRBD2 (5 bases each). The specimen was unsorted PBMCs, collected 0.2 years before starting antiretroviral therapy. CDR3 nucleotides: TGTGCCAGCAGCCTGGGGGAGAAGACCTACGAGCAGTACTTC. Translating it yields CASSLGEKTYEQYF.